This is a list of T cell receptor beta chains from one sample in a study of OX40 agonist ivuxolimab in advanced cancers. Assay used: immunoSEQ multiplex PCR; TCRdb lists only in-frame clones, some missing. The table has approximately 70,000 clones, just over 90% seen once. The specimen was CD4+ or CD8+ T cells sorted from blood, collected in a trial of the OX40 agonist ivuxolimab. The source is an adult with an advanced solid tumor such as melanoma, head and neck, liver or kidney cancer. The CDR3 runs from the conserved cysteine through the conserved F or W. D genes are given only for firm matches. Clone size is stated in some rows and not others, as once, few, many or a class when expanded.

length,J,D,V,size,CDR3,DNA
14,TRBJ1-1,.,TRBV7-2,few,CASSLITGFTEAFF,TGTGCCAGCAGCTTAATAACAGGGTTTACTGAAGCTTTCTTT
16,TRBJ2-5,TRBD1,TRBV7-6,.,CASSHRQGDGKETQYF,TGTGCCAGCAGCCACAGACAGGGGGACGGTAAAGAGACCCAGTACTTC
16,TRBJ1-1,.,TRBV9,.,CASSVDVARGIDEAFF,TGTGCCAGCAGCGTAGACGTTGCGAGGGGGATTGATGAAGCTTTCTTT
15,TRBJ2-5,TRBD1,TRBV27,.,CASSPPGQGEETQYF,TGTGCCAGCAGTCCTCCGGGACAGGGGGAAGAGACCCAGTACTTC
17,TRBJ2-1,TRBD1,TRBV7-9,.,CASSFNLQGASYNEQFF,TGTGCCAGCAGCTTCAACCTTCAGGGGGCGTCCTACAATGAGCAGTTCTTC
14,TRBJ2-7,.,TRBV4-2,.,CASSLALRSYEQYF,TGTGCCAGCAGCTTGGCGTTAAGGAGCTACGAGCAGTACTTC
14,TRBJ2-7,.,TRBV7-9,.,CASSLANRPYEQYF,TGTGCCAGCAGCTTAGCAAACAGGCCTTACGAGCAGTACTTC
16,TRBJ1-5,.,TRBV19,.,CASSMYVTVGNQPQHF,TGTGCCAGTAGTATGTATGTGACAGTAGGTAATCAGCCCCAGCATTTT
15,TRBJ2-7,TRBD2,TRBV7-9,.,CASSLTSGAVYEQYF,TGTGCCAGCAGCTTAACTAGCGGGGCAGTCTACGAGCAGTACTTC
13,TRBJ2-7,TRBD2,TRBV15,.,CATTAGGLREQYF,TGTGCCACCACAGCGGGAGGGCTCCGCGAGCAGTACTTC
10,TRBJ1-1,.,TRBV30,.,CAWRHTEAFF,TGTGCCTGGAGGCACACTGAAGCTTTCTTT
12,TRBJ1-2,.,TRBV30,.,CAWSVGPVGYTF,TGTGCCTGGAGTGTAGGGCCCGTCGGCTACACCTTC
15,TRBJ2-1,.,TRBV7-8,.,CASSVQGGSYNEQFF,TGTGCCAGCAGCGTCCAGGGGGGCTCCTACAATGAGCAGTTCTTC
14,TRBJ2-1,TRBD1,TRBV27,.,CASSEGAGYNEQFF,TGTGCCAGCAGTGAGGGGGCAGGGTACAATGAGCAGTTCTTC
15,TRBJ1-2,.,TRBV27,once,CASSLSMGRDYGYTF,TGTGCCAGCAGTTTATCGATGGGCAGAGATTATGGCTACACCTTC